This TCR beta chain was identified during a study of regulatory T cells in long-lasting Graves disease. Construction of the TCR beta libraries employed iRepertoire HTBI primers in conjunction with Arm-PCR of CDR3 regions. TCRdb itself ran the multiplex PCR reads through MiXCR, one entry per CDR3 protein. The sample holds 400,000 to 500,000 distinct CDR3 sequences, around 13% seen once. This clonotype has a count of ten or more. Time point meaning: newly diagnosed GD, antithyroid drugs for less than 3 months. With RNA extracted from PBMCs as input, the TCR library was made. This CDR3 comprises 13 residues. V was shortened by 2 bases and J by 2 bases, with 6 bases between the two germline ends. CDR1 MDHEN and CDR2 SYDVKM come from the germline V gene. The same data also contributed to another study, on T cells in Graves' hyperthyroidism and ophthalmopathy.

This sample comprised peripheral blood mononuclear cells (PBMCs), obtained at new diagnosis, from a patient treated with antithyroid drugs. This clonotype was obtained from a woman in her fifties or sixties with Graves disease. This chain uses TRBV28 with TRBJ1-2; D is uncertain. CDR3 residues: CASSLGENYGYTF. As DNA, the CDR3 is TGTGCCAGCAGTTTAGGAGAAAACTATGGCTACACCTTC.